This is a list of T cell receptor beta chains from one sample in a study of cytomegalovirus exposure and HLA in healthy donors. Repertoires were generated with immunoSEQ multiplex PCR, while TCRdb's copy carries only in-frame clones and drops some. The sample yields about 110,000 clones, approximately 90% seen once. The specimen sequenced was PBMCs. The source is a woman younger than 45 in good health and CMV-seropositive. Both conserved end residues are part of each CDR3. D genes are given only for firm matches. Expanded clones are given a class, and other clones once, few, many or no size at all.

abundance: .; j_gene: TRBJ1-5; d_gene: TRBD1; v_gene: TRBV9; CDR3aa: CASSTSGGSNQPQHF; CDR3nt: TGTGCCAGCAGCACCTCAGGGGGGAGCAATCAGCCCCAGCATTTT
abundance: .; j_gene: TRBJ1-2; d_gene: .; v_gene: TRBV19; CDR3aa: CASRSPGYGYTF; CDR3nt: TGTGCCAGTAGGTCGCCGGGCTATGGCTACACCTTC
abundance: few; j_gene: TRBJ2-7; d_gene: .; v_gene: TRBV7-9; CDR3aa: CASQNGATPYEQYF; CDR3nt: TGTGCCAGCCAGAATGGGGCAACGCCCTACGAGCAGTACTTC
abundance: .; j_gene: TRBJ1-2; d_gene: .; v_gene: TRBV27; CDR3aa: CASSLGAPSGYGYTF; CDR3nt: TGTGCCAGCAGTTTAGGGGCCCCATCTGGCTATGGCTACACCTTC
abundance: .; j_gene: TRBJ2-3; d_gene: TRBD2; v_gene: TRBV13; CDR3aa: CASTIRGSPILAGQDGTQYF; CDR3nt: TGTGCCAGCACCATTAGGGGTTCCCCTATACTAGCGGGTCAGGACGGTACGCAGTATTTT
abundance: .; j_gene: TRBJ2-7; d_gene: .; v_gene: TRBV5-1; CDR3aa: CASSLVMRLSYEQYF; CDR3nt: TGCGCCAGCAGCTTGGTGATGAGGCTCTCCTACGAGCAGTACTTC
abundance: few; j_gene: TRBJ1-4; d_gene: .; v_gene: TRBV4-1; CDR3aa: CASSQTQVANEKLFF; CDR3nt: TGCGCCAGCAGCCAAACGCAGGTGGCTAATGAAAAACTGTTTTTT
abundance: .; j_gene: TRBJ2-5; d_gene: .; v_gene: TRBV7-7; CDR3aa: CASSLVAGSGGETQYF; CDR3nt: TGTGCCAGCAGCTTAGTGGCGGGATCTGGAGGAGAGACCCAGTACTTC
abundance: .; j_gene: TRBJ2-1; d_gene: .; v_gene: TRBV27; CDR3aa: CASSHPRSRQFF; CDR3nt: TGTGCCAGCAGTCATCCACGGTCGCGGCAGTTCTTC
abundance: .; j_gene: TRBJ1-2; d_gene: .; v_gene: TRBV5-8; CDR3aa: CASSLPGYGYTF; CDR3nt: TGTGCCAGCAGCTTGCCGGGGTATGGCTACACCTTC
abundance: .; j_gene: TRBJ1-1; d_gene: .; v_gene: TRBV11-1; CDR3aa: CASSPPSWTMNTEAFF; CDR3nt: TGTGCCAGCAGCCCCCCCTCGTGGACAATGAACACTGAAGCTTTCTTT
abundance: once; j_gene: TRBJ2-1; d_gene: .; v_gene: TRBV18; CDR3aa: CASSPSAGRLEQFF; CDR3nt: TGTGCCAGCTCGCCCTCGGCAGGGCGTCTTGAGCAGTTCTTC
abundance: .; j_gene: TRBJ1-5; d_gene: TRBD1; v_gene: TRBV7-2; CDR3aa: CASSLGQGQPQHF; CDR3nt: TGTGCCAGCAGCCTAGGACAGGGGCAGCCCCAGCATTTT
abundance: .; j_gene: TRBJ2-3; d_gene: .; v_gene: TRBV28; CDR3aa: CASSFQGKKTDTQYF; CDR3nt: TGTGCCAGCAGTTTCCAGGGGAAAAAGACAGATACGCAGTATTTT
abundance: .; j_gene: TRBJ2-2; d_gene: .; v_gene: TRBV7-2; CDR3aa: CASSPPKGRFTGELFF; CDR3nt: TGTGCCAGCAGCCCTCCTAAGGGGAGGTTTACCGGGGAGCTGTTTTTT
abundance: .; j_gene: TRBJ2-1; d_gene: TRBD2; v_gene: TRBV7-6; CDR3aa: CASSLEGLANNEQFF; CDR3nt: TGTGCCAGCAGCTTAGAGGGACTAGCGAACAATGAGCAGTTCTTC
abundance: .; j_gene: TRBJ2-1; d_gene: .; v_gene: TRBV6-1; CDR3aa: CASSRAGSSYNEQFF; CDR3nt: TGTGCCAGCAGTCGAGCTGGTAGCTCCTACAATGAGCAGTTCTTC
abundance: .; j_gene: TRBJ2-5; d_gene: TRBD2; v_gene: TRBV7-2; CDR3aa: CASSPGLAQETQYF; CDR3nt: TGTGCCAGCAGCCCTGGACTAGCGCAAGAGACCCAGTACTTC
abundance: .; j_gene: TRBJ1-4; d_gene: .; v_gene: TRBV5-1; CDR3aa: CASSLLPTSEKLFF; CDR3nt: TGCGCCAGCAGCTTGCTCCCAACTAGTGAAAAACTGTTTTTT
abundance: .; j_gene: TRBJ2-3; d_gene: .; v_gene: TRBV11-3; CDR3aa: CASSLGALADPDTQYF; CDR3nt: TGTGCCAGCAGCTTAGGAGCACTAGCCGACCCGGATACGCAGTATTTT
abundance: few; j_gene: TRBJ1-1; d_gene: TRBD1; v_gene: TRBV27; CDR3aa: CASSRTDRAGTEAFF; CDR3nt: TGTGCCAGCAGTCGGACGGACAGGGCGGGCACTGAAGCTTTCTTT
abundance: .; j_gene: TRBJ2-1; d_gene: TRBD2; v_gene: TRBV7-8; CDR3aa: CASSLGTGTSDNEQFF; CDR3nt: TGTGCCAGCAGCTTAGGCACCGGGACTAGCGACAATGAGCAGTTCTTC
abundance: .; j_gene: TRBJ1-5; d_gene: TRBD1; v_gene: TRBV6-1; CDR3aa: CASSQDRGRQPQHF; CDR3nt: TGTGCCAGCAGTCAAGACAGGGGCCGCCAGCCCCAGCATTTT
abundance: .; j_gene: TRBJ2-1; d_gene: TRBD2; v_gene: TRBV15; CDR3aa: CATDRGGGMDNEQFF; CDR3nt: TGTGCCACCGACCGTGGGGGGGGGATGGACAATGAGCAGTTCTTC
abundance: .; j_gene: TRBJ1-5; d_gene: .; v_gene: TRBV19; CDR3aa: CASTYSRKSEGTSNQPQHF; CDR3nt: TGTGCCAGTACATATAGCCGGAAGTCGGAGGGCACGAGCAATCAGCCCCAGCATTTT
abundance: .; j_gene: TRBJ2-7; d_gene: TRBD2; v_gene: TRBV10-1; CDR3aa: CASSESATSGYEQYF; CDR3nt: TGCGCCAGCAGTGAGTCCGCGACTAGCGGATACGAGCAGTACTTC
abundance: .; j_gene: TRBJ2-1; d_gene: .; v_gene: TRBV2; CDR3aa: CASKKMGGLNEQFF; CDR3nt: TGTGCCAGCAAGAAGATGGGGGGGCTGAATGAGCAGTTCTTC
abundance: .; j_gene: TRBJ2-7; d_gene: TRBD1; v_gene: TRBV7-2; CDR3aa: CASSLGGQGMEQYF; CDR3nt: TGTGCCAGCAGTCTAGGTGGACAGGGGATGGAGCAGTACTTC
abundance: .; j_gene: TRBJ2-7; d_gene: TRBD1; v_gene: TRBV28; CDR3aa: CASGLTGGEQYF; CDR3nt: TGTGCCAGCGGGTTAACAGGGGGCGAGCAGTACTTC
abundance: .; j_gene: TRBJ2-7; d_gene: .; v_gene: TRBV11-2; CDR3aa: CASSLVGSSYEQYF; CDR3nt: TGTGCCAGCAGCTTAGTGGGGAGCTCCTACGAGCAGTACTTC
abundance: .; j_gene: TRBJ1-2; d_gene: .; v_gene: TRBV7-2; CDR3aa: CASSQQANYGYTF; CDR3nt: TGTGCCAGCAGCCAACAGGCGAACTATGGCTACACCTTC
abundance: .; j_gene: TRBJ2-3; d_gene: TRBD2; v_gene: TRBV11-2; CDR3aa: CASSFTSGRAMDTQYF; CDR3nt: TGTGCCAGCAGCTTTACTAGCGGGAGGGCAATGGATACGCAGTATTTT
abundance: .; j_gene: TRBJ1-5; d_gene: .; v_gene: TRBV4-3; CDR3aa: CASSHQTVRFQPQHF; CDR3nt: TGCGCCAGCAGCCACCAGACAGTCAGGTTCCAGCCCCAGCATTTT
abundance: .; j_gene: TRBJ2-7; d_gene: TRBD2; v_gene: TRBV27; CDR3aa: CASSFLLTSGGTYEQYF; CDR3nt: TGTGCCAGCAGTTTCCTCCTGACTAGCGGGGGAACCTACGAGCAGTACTTC
abundance: few; j_gene: TRBJ1-6; d_gene: TRBD1; v_gene: TRBV7-9; CDR3aa: CASSLPDRDLHF; CDR3nt: TGTGCCAGCAGCTTACCTGACAGGGACCTCCACTTT
abundance: .; j_gene: TRBJ1-1; d_gene: TRBD1; v_gene: TRBV4-1; CDR3aa: CASSQARTGGLGEAFF; CDR3nt: TGCGCCAGCAGCCAAGCTAGGACAGGGGGCCTGGGTGAAGCTTTCTTT
abundance: .; j_gene: TRBJ2-1; d_gene: .; v_gene: TRBV7-2; CDR3aa: CASSLRELVLTRNEQFF; CDR3nt: TGTGCCAGCAGCTTAAGGGAGCTGGTCCTAACTAGGAATGAGCAGTTCTTC
abundance: .; j_gene: TRBJ1-4; d_gene: .; v_gene: TRBV5-1; CDR3aa: CASRRENEKLFF; CDR3nt: TGCGCCAGCAGGCGGGAAAATGAAAAACTGTTTTTT
abundance: .; j_gene: TRBJ2-5; d_gene: TRBD1; v_gene: TRBV13; CDR3aa: CASSHSGQGKTQYF; CDR3nt: TGTGCCAGCAGCCACTCCGGACAGGGGAAGACCCAGTACTTC
abundance: .; j_gene: TRBJ2-1; d_gene: .; v_gene: TRBV21-1; CDR3aa: CASSKALKTREKFF; CDR3nt: TGTGCCAGCAGCAAAGCGCTTAAGACAAGGGAGAAGTTCTTC
abundance: .; j_gene: TRBJ1-2; d_gene: .; v_gene: TRBV28; CDR3aa: CASSQGVGYTF; CDR3nt: TGTGCCAGCAGCCAAGGGGTTGGCTACACCTTC
abundance: .; j_gene: TRBJ1-1; d_gene: TRBD1; v_gene: TRBV5-6; CDR3aa: CASSLGQGAGTEAFF; CDR3nt: TGTGCCAGCAGCTTGGGGCAGGGGGCAGGGACTGAAGCTTTCTTT
abundance: .; j_gene: TRBJ2-3; d_gene: TRBD2; v_gene: TRBV11-2; CDR3aa: CASSLAAGPTDTQYF; CDR3nt: TGTGCCAGCAGCTTAGCAGCGGGACCCACAGATACGCAGTATTTT
abundance: once; j_gene: TRBJ1-1; d_gene: TRBD1; v_gene: TRBV5-1; CDR3aa: CASSLGTGVTEAFF; CDR3nt: TGCGCCAGCAGCTTGGGGACAGGGGTCACTGAAGCTTTCTTT
abundance: .; j_gene: TRBJ1-3; d_gene: TRBD1; v_gene: TRBV25-1; CDR3aa: CASGDRDSGNTIYF; CDR3nt: TGTGCCAGCGGGGACAGGGACTCTGGAAACACCATATATTTT
abundance: few; j_gene: TRBJ2-2; d_gene: TRBD2; v_gene: TRBV4-2; CDR3aa: CASSLAGGFSTGELFF; CDR3nt: TGTGCCAGCAGCCTAGCGGGAGGGTTTTCCACCGGGGAGCTGTTTTTT
abundance: once; j_gene: TRBJ2-1; d_gene: .; v_gene: TRBV4-2; CDR3aa: CASSQDGRIFSNEQFF; CDR3nt: TGTGCCAGCAGCCAAGATGGGCGTATTTTCAGCAATGAGCAGTTCTTC
abundance: .; j_gene: TRBJ1-5; d_gene: .; v_gene: TRBV15; CDR3aa: CATSRDQGGMGPQHF; CDR3nt: TGTGCCACCAGCAGAGATCAGGGCGGCATGGGGCCCCAGCATTTT
abundance: .; j_gene: TRBJ2-5; d_gene: TRBD2; v_gene: TRBV12-5; CDR3aa: CASGPGLAGFVETQYF; CDR3nt: TGTGCTAGTGGACCAGGTCTAGCGGGGTTCGTGGAGACCCAGTACTTC
abundance: .; j_gene: TRBJ2-7; d_gene: .; v_gene: TRBV28; CDR3aa: CASSRRVLEQYF; CDR3nt: TGTGCCAGCTCCCGCAGGGTTCTCGAGCAGTACTTC
abundance: .; j_gene: TRBJ2-3; d_gene: .; v_gene: TRBV7-2; CDR3aa: CASSPRRGDTQYF; CDR3nt: TGTGCCAGCAGCCCACGAAGAGGAGATACGCAGTATTTT
abundance: .; j_gene: TRBJ1-2; d_gene: .; v_gene: TRBV9; CDR3aa: CASSVGAGYGYTF; CDR3nt: TGTGCCAGCAGCGTAGGGGCAGGGTATGGCTACACCTTC
abundance: .; j_gene: TRBJ1-6; d_gene: .; v_gene: TRBV4-2; CDR3aa: CASSRGEMRLNSPLHF; CDR3nt: TGTGCCAGCAGCCGCGGGGAGATGAGGCTTAATTCACCCCTCCACTTT
abundance: .; j_gene: TRBJ1-5; d_gene: .; v_gene: TRBV6-1; CDR3aa: CASSEYLLSSNQPQHF; CDR3nt: TGTGCCAGCAGTGAATATTTACTGTCTAGCAATCAGCCCCAGCATTTT